Presented here are 8 T cell receptor beta chains from one specimen sequenced in a study of radiotherapy plus CTLA-4 blockade in lung cancer. The data were produced by immunoSEQ multiplex PCR, yet TCRdb's version contains in-frame clones alone and is incomplete. The table lists roughly 100,000 clones, around 83% of them singletons. Sequencing used peripheral blood, obtained from a patient treated with radiotherapy plus ipilimumab. The receptors come from a human donor with non-small cell lung cancer that progressed on radiotherapy plus ipilimumab.

This clone was detected only a few times. This chain links TRBV15 with TRBJ2-1, with TRBD2 matching 9 bases. Trimming cost V 1 base and J 0 bases; bases outside gene matches: 1. CDR3 length equals 16 residues. CDR1 LNHNV and CDR2 YYDKDF come from the germline V gene (reference sequence). Here the CDR3 reads CATSRVSGGSYNEQFF. The CDR3 bases are TGTGCCACCAGCAGAGTTAGCGGGGGCTCCTACAATGAGCAGTTCTTC.

The rearrangement links TRBV9 to TRBJ2-1, with 8 bases matching TRBD2. Trimming took 2 bases from V and 8 from J; bases not matched to a gene: 15. Germline V gives CDR1 SGDLS, CDR2 YYNGEE. The CDR3 spans 17 residues. CDR3 in DNA: TGTGCCAGCAGCGTGGCCAGGGGCCTCTCGCGGGGGGATGAGCAGTTCTTC. Its protein product is CASSVARGLSRGDEQFF. Combining the CDR3 with reference TRBV9 and TRBJ2-1 gives the whole variable domain DSGVTQTPKHLITATGQRVTLRCSPRSGDLSVYWYQQSLDQGLQFLIQYYNGEERAKGNILERFSAQQFPDLHSELNLSSLELGDSALYFCASSVARGLSRGDEQFFGPGTRLTVL.

The gene calls are TRBV1 and TRBJ2-2; the table's D call of TRBD2 was not tested on the DNA. TRBV1 is a documented pseudogene. The CDR3 consists of 16 residues. The chain's CDR3 is CTSSQDLSPSIGELFF. CDR3 DNA sequence: TGCACCAGCAGCCAAGATCTATCCCCTAGTATAGGGGAGCTGTTTTTT.

The rearrangement uses TRBV2 and TRBJ2-5; D remains unclear. This CDR3 region has 11 residues. CDR1 SNHLY and CDR2 FYNNEI come from the germline V gene. Trimming removed 5 bases from V and 6 bases from J, with 7 bases in between. CDR3 sequence (DNA): TGTGCCAGCAGTAACCTACAGACCCAGTACTTC. Amino acid sequence: CASSNLQTQYF. Variable domain in full (rest from reference TRBV2 and TRBJ2-5): EPEVTQTPSHQVTQMGQEVILRCVPISNHLYFYWYRQILGQKVEFLVSFYNNEISEKSEIFDDQFSVERPDGSNFTLKIRSTKLEDSAMYFCASSNLQTQYFGPGTRLLVL.

The chain links TRBV11-2 to TRBJ2-3; the D gene is possibly TRBD2 (5 bases). The CDR3 extends over 12 amino acids. Germline CDR1 reads SGHAT; CDR2 reads FQNNGV. V gave up 5 bases and J gave up 6 bases, with 9 bases separating them. CDR3 region: CASSEGLDTQYF. For the CDR3, the DNA is TGTGCCAGCAGCGAAGGACTGGATACGCAGTATTTT.

The chain joins TRBV5-6 to TRBJ2-7; D perhaps matches TRBD2 (6 bases). Deletions cut 2 bases from V and 9 bases from J, with 12 bases between. Germline CDR1 and CDR2: SGHDT and YYEEEE. CDR3 size: 12 residues. This CDR3 is CASSFVGGPQYF. In DNA form, the CDR3 reads TGTGCCAGCAGCTTCGTCGGGGGTCCGCAGTACTTC.

The chain is built from TRBV30 and TRBJ2-3, with TRBD2 identical over 8 bases. The CDR3 loop spans 12 amino acids. The V and J ends lost 3 bases and 9 bases, in that order; junction bases with no gene match: 5. In germline, CDR1 is GTSNPN, CDR2 SVGIG (reference sequence). CDR3 coding DNA: TGTGCCTGGAGCCGTGCGGGGGGAACGCAGTATTTT. It codes for CAWSRAGGTQYF.

V gene TRBV19 combines with J gene TRBJ1-1, with a weak D call TRBD1 (6 bases). The CDR3 has 14 amino acids. V was cut by 5 bases and J by 6 bases, with 16 bases left in between. CDR1 and CDR2 from the germline V gene are LNHDA and SQIVND (reference sequence). CDR3 sequence: CASSANRQVSEAFF. In DNA, the CDR3 is TGTGCCAGTAGTGCCAATCGACAGGTGTCTGAAGCTTTCTTT.